What follows are 23 T cell receptor beta chains derived from one specimen sequenced in a study of cytomegalovirus exposure and HLA in healthy donors. In the PCR, 60 Vbeta and 13 Jbeta primers were used. Here immunoSEQ multiplex PCR was the method, and the copy in TCRdb shows in-frame clones only, minus some. Here the sample spans 150,000 to 190,000 clones, roughly 80% being singletons. Sequenced material: PBMCs. These receptors all come from a woman aged 45-65 years in good health and CMV-seropositive.

The chain carries TRBV30 and TRBJ2-3; no firm D call. The CDR3 covers 13 residues. CDR1 and CDR2 (germline): GTSNPN, SVGIG (reference sequence). V shed 2 bases and J shed 6 bases, with 12 bases lying between them. CDR3 bases: TGTGCCTGGAGTTCGCTAGTGGCGGATACGCAGTATTTT. This translates into CAWSSLVADTQYF.

The rearrangement joins TRBV9 to TRBJ2-1, with 9 bases aligning to TRBD1. The germline V gene has CDR1 SGDLS and CDR2 YYNGEE. The CDR3 is 15 amino acids. V gave up 6 bases and J gave up 6 bases; unmatched junction bases: 10. The CDR3 loop is CASTTGGSAINEQFF. In DNA, the CDR3 is TGTGCCAGCACGACAGGGGGATCTGCTATCAATGAGCAGTTCTTC. Full variable domain (remainder filled in from reference TRBV9 and TRBJ2-1): DSGVTQTPKHLITATGQRVTLRCSPRSGDLSVYWYQQSLDQGLQFLIQYYNGEERAKGNILERFSAQQFPDLHSELNLSSLELGDSALYFCASTTGGSAINEQFFGPGTRLTVL.

This clone was observed a handful of times. The chain has TRBV5-6 and TRBJ2-7; D is perhaps TRBD1 (5 bases). The germline gives CDR1 SGHDT, CDR2 YYEEEE. Trimming left V 4 bases short and J 0 bases short, with 11 bases between. The length of the CDR3 is 14 residues. The CDR3 bases are TGTGCCAGCAGCAGCGACAGACTCTCCTACGAGCAGTACTTC. This codes for CASSSDRLSYEQYF.

A few counts support this clone. V and J are TRBV7-8 and TRBJ2-7; 8 bases agree with TRBD1. The CDR3 covers 14 residues. The germline V gene encodes CDR1 SGHVS and CDR2 FQNEAQ. The J segment lost 2 bases and the V segment lost 5 bases, leaving 5 bases of the junction unmatched. The DNA for the CDR3 is TGTGCCAGCAGCATGGGACAGGCCACCTACGAGCAGTACTTC. Translation gives CASSMGQATYEQYF.

The chain is built from TRBV5-1 and TRBJ1-1; 7 bases fit TRBD1. Germline values: CDR1 SGHRS, CDR2 YFSETQ. The junction had 8 bases not matched to a gene; V was cut back by 2 bases and J by 4 bases. The CDR3 runs 15 residues. CDR3 region: CASSLGSTGATEAFF. Here the CDR3 DNA reads TGCGCCAGCAGCTTAGGGAGTACAGGGGCCACTGAAGCTTTCTTT.

This clone was picked up one time. This chain links TRBV5-1 with TRBJ1-2; unclear D gene. The length of the CDR3 is 14 residues. CDR1 SGHRS and CDR2 YFSETQ come from the germline V gene. Trimming cost V 1 base and J 5 bases, with 12 bases left between them. In DNA, the CDR3 is TGCGCCAGCAGCTTGAATCCGGTCCATTATGGCTACACCTTC. Translating it yields CASSLNPVHYGYTF.

The CDR3 DNA follows: TGCAGCGTTCGAGTCGGGAATGGCCATGAGCAGTTCTTC. This codes for CSVRVGNGHEQFF. V is TRBV29-1 and J is TRBJ2-1, with a weak D call TRBD2 (5 bases). The CDR3 is made up of 13 amino acids. The germline CDR1 and CDR2 sequences are SQVTM and ANQGSEA. V was clipped by 5 bases and J by 8 bases, with 16 bases between them.

The rearrangement joins TRBV7-9 to TRBJ2-7, with 11 bases aligning to TRBD2. The CDR3 runs 16 residues. CDR1 is SEHNR and CDR2 is FQNEAQ in the germline V gene (reference sequence). J was trimmed by 0 bases and V by 4 bases; bases with no gene match: 5. The CDR3 protein is CASSSGTSGPSYEQYF. The CDR3 DNA reads as TGTGCCAGCAGCTCCGGGACTAGCGGACCCTCCTACGAGCAGTACTTC. The full variable domain, in which reference TRBV7-9 and TRBJ2-7 provide the parts outside the CDR3, is DTGVSQNPRHKITKRGQNVTFRCDPISEHNRLYWYRQTLGQGPEFLTYFQNEAQLEKSRLLSDRFSAERPKGSFSTLEIQRTEQGDSAMYLCASSSGTSGPSYEQYFGPGTRLTVT.

Notes on this clone: A junction end diverges from the germline sequence, so it may reflect a read error. The rearrangement links TRBV19 to TRBJ2-4; D not resolved. The CDR3 has 12 amino acids. Germline assignment: CDR1 LNHDA and CDR2 SQIVND (reference sequence). CDR3 protein: CASSPKQPAFVF. The CDR3 nucleotides are TGTGCCAGTAGCCCCAAACAGCCAGCCTTTGTTTTC.

The chain joins TRBV2 to TRBJ2-7; the match to TRBD2 covers 7 bases. The CDR3 length is 14 residues. Germline V gene lookup returns CDR1 SNHLY and CDR2 FYNNEI. Trimming cost V 5 bases and J 4 bases; bases outside gene matches: 8. Written as DNA, the CDR3 is TGTGCCAGCAGTTTGGATAGCGGGCCGTACGAGCAGTACTTC. Its translation: CASSLDSGPYEQYF.

This clone was counted between two and nine times. The chain carries TRBV6-5 and TRBJ1-2, with D perhaps TRBD1 (5 bases). The V gene lost 4 bases and the J gene lost 4 bases, with 10 bases spanning the gap. This CDR3 comprises 13 residues. Looked up from germline, CDR1 is MNHEY and CDR2 is SVGAGI. The CDR3 sequence is CASSSLGGYGYTF. Written as DNA, the CDR3 is TGTGCCAGCAGTTCCCTGGGGGGCTATGGCTACACCTTC.

The J gene is TRBJ2-3, the V gene TRBV5-1; 12 bases are shared with TRBD2. CDR1 SGHRS and CDR2 YFSETQ come from the germline V gene. The CDR3 is 17 amino acids. Trimming removed 4 bases from V and 6 bases from J; junction bases left unmatched: 12. The CDR3 sequence: CASSPKGLAGLRDTQYF. The CDR3 DNA sequence: TGCGCCAGCAGCCCAAAGGGACTAGCGGGCCTCCGGGATACGCAGTATTTT.

This chain joins TRBV19 and TRBJ1-5, with 8 bases fitting TRBD1. Per the germline V gene, CDR1 is LNHDA and CDR2 is SQIVND (reference sequence). This CDR3 is 15 amino acids long. Trimming removed 7 bases from V and 4 bases from J; junction bases left unmatched: 9. CDR3: CASNGDRGYNQPQHF. CDR3 bases: TGTGCCAGTAACGGAGACAGGGGATATAATCAGCCCCAGCATTTT.

The rearrangement links TRBV6-5 to TRBJ1-6; weak D call: TRBD1 (6 bases). The germline V gene has CDR1 MNHEY and CDR2 SVGAGI. V lost 2 bases, J lost 7 bases, and 9 bases lay in between. This CDR3 spans 14 amino acids. CDR3 sequence reads: CASSYKGGNSPLHF. The CDR3 coding sequence is TGTGCCAGCAGTTACAAAGGGGGAAATTCACCCCTCCACTTT.

The chain couples TRBV5-6 to TRBJ1-4; 7 bases are a match to TRBD1. The junction had 12 bases not matched to a gene; V was cut back by 4 bases and J by 3 bases. The germline V gene has CDR1 SGHDT and CDR2 YYEEEE. The CDR3 has 17 residues. For the CDR3, the DNA is TGTGCCAGCAGCCTTTGGGGCAGGGGGTCTCCTAATGAAAAACTGTTTTTT. Its protein product is CASSLWGRGSPNEKLFF.

The chain employs TRBV6-6 and TRBJ1-5, with 8 bases identical to TRBD1. From germline, CDR1 is MNHNY and CDR2 SVGAGI (reference sequence). Trimming cost V 2 bases and J 4 bases; bases outside gene matches: 7. The CDR3 spans 16 residues. CDR3 in DNA: TGTGCCAGCAGTTACAGAGGACAGGGAAGAAATCAGCCCCAGCATTTT. Protein: CASSYRGQGRNQPQHF.

This CDR3 reads CASSVAPLSQGLGYGYTF. The CDR3 nucleotides read TGTGCCAGCAGCGTAGCCCCCCTGTCACAGGGCTTGGGGTATGGCTACACCTTC. V is TRBV9 and J is TRBJ1-2; tentative D call: TRBD1 (6 bases). Trimming cost V 0 bases and J 5 bases, with 23 bases left between them. The CDR3 length is 18 residues. The V gene's germline CDR1 is SGDLS and CDR2 YYNGEE.

The chain recombines TRBV29-1 with TRBJ2-3; D might be TRBD1 (6 bases). CDR1 is SQVTM, CDR2 ANQGSEA, per germline. The CDR3 runs to 13 residues. Trimming removed 4 bases at V and 5 bases at J, with 13 bases between. The CDR3 here is CSVAPGVVDTQYF. The CDR3 DNA is TGCAGCGTTGCCCCAGGGGTGGTAGATACGCAGTATTTT.

The chain recombines TRBV29-1 with TRBJ2-3; D gene uncertain. Germline loops: CDR1 SQVTM, CDR2 ANQGSEA. The CDR3 contains 11 residues. V lost 1 base, J lost 5 bases, and 4 bases lay in between. CDR3 residues: CSVEVQDTQYF. DNA for the CDR3: TGCAGCGTTGAAGTCCAAGATACGCAGTATTTT.

This chain connects TRBV27 to TRBJ2-5, with 8 bases identical to TRBD1. The closer fit of TRBJ2-7 to the DNA end suggests the J call may be wrong. The CDR3 has 14 residues. CDR1 is MNHEY and CDR2 is SMNVEV in the germline V gene (reference sequence). The CDR3 DNA sequence: TGTGCCAGCAGTTTAGCCCAGGGGGCGGCCGAGCAGTACTTC. Encoded protein: CASSLAQGAAEQYF.

The genes are TRBV9 and TRBJ2-1; TRBD2 might be the D (6 bases). The CDR3 is 12 residues long. V shed 3 bases and J shed 6 bases, with 7 bases lying between them. CDR1 is SGDLS, CDR2 YYNGEE, per germline. The CDR3 protein is CASSATSNEQFF. For the CDR3, the DNA is TGTGCCAGCAGCGCGACTAGCAATGAGCAGTTCTTC. Drawing the rest from reference TRBV9 and TRBJ2-1, the complete variable domain is DSGVTQTPKHLITATGQRVTLRCSPRSGDLSVYWYQQSLDQGLQFLIQYYNGEERAKGNILERFSAQQFPDLHSELNLSSLELGDSALYFCASSATSNEQFFGPGTRLTVL.

In this sample, this clone turned up once. The chain couples TRBV7-9 to TRBJ2-1, with D possibly matching TRBD2 (6 bases). The CDR3 extends over 15 amino acids. The V gene lost 0 bases and the J gene lost 5 bases, with 11 bases spanning the gap. Germline lookup yields CDR1 SEHNR and CDR2 FQNEAQ (reference sequence). CDR3 residues: CASSLAGGLNNEQFF. In DNA, the CDR3 is TGTGCCAGCAGCTTAGCGGGGGGACTCAACAATGAGCAGTTCTTC. Full variable domain (rest looked up from reference TRBV7-9 and TRBJ2-1): DTGVSQNPRHKITKRGQNVTFRCDPISEHNRLYWYRQTLGQGPEFLTYFQNEAQLEKSRLLSDRFSAERPKGSFSTLEIQRTEQGDSAMYLCASSLAGGLNNEQFFGPGTRLTVL.

This rearrangement joins TRBV7-9 to TRBJ2-2, with TRBD2 matching 7 bases. Per germline, CDR1 SEHNR and CDR2 FQNEAQ (reference sequence). V gave up 5 bases and J gave up 7 bases; unmatched junction bases: 7. This CDR3 has 14 amino acids. CDR3 loop: CASSPGLVVGELFF. The DNA of the CDR3 is TGTGCCAGCAGCCCCGGACTAGTTGTCGGGGAGCTGTTTTTT.